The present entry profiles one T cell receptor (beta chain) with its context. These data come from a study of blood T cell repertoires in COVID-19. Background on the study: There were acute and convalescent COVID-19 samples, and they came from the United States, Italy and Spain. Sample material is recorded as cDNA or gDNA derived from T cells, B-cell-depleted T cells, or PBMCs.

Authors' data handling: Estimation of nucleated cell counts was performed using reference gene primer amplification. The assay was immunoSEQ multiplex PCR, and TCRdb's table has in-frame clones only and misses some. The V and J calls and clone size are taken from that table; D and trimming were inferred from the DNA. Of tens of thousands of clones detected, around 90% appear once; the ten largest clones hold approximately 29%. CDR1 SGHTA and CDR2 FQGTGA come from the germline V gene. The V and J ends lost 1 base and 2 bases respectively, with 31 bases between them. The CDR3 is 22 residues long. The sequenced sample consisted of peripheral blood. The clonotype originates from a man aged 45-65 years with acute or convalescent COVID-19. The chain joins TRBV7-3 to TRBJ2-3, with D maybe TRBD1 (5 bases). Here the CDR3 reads CASSLMVDWTRRQLPYTDTQYF. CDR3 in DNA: TGTGCCAGCAGCTTAATGGTCGACTGGACAAGAAGGCAGCTCCCATACACAGATACGCAGTATTTT.